The next 6 T cell receptor beta chains were all read from a single sample in a study of OX40 agonist ivuxolimab in advanced cancers. Only in-frame clones appear in the TCRdb table, and some are missing; sequencing was by immunoSEQ multiplex PCR. Of 65,000 to 85,000 clones in the sample, under 95% were seen once. The specimen comprised CD4+ or CD8+ T cells sorted from blood, sampled in a trial of the OX40 agonist ivuxolimab. Receptors were obtained from an adult with an advanced solid tumor such as melanoma, head and neck, liver or kidney cancer.

V usage is TRBV5-6 and J usage is TRBJ2-7, with TRBD1 matching 8 bases. From germline, CDR1 is SGHDT and CDR2 YYEEEE. J gave up 1 base and V 4 bases, and 4 bases lay outside the gene matches. The CDR3 spans 14 residues. This CDR3 reads CASSAGTGSYEQYF. The CDR3 region has the DNA TGTGCCAGCAGCGCCGGGACAGGATCCTACGAGCAGTACTTC.

The chain has TRBV6-5 and TRBJ2-7; TRBD2 matches at 11 bases. CDR3 length equals 16 residues. Germline CDR1 MNHEY, CDR2 SVGAGI. V dropped 2 bases and J dropped 2; count of bases not matched to a gene: 5. The CDR3 is CASSYTSGGPPYEQYF. The CDR3 DNA reads TGTGCCAGCAGTTACACTAGCGGGGGACCTCCCTACGAGCAGTACTTC.

The chain is built from TRBV29-1 and TRBJ2-2; TRBD2 aligns across 7 bases. Germline CDR1 SQVTM, CDR2 ANQGSEA. Trimming at V came to 7 bases and at J to 0 bases, leaving 14 bases not matched to a gene. The CDR3 consists of 17 residues. The CDR3 reads CSGTLGGSSSNTGELFF. The CDR3 coding sequence is TGCAGCGGGACCTTGGGCGGGAGTTCGTCGAACACCGGGGAGCTGTTTTTT.

This clone was picked up one time. V usage is TRBV14 and J usage is TRBJ2-7; TRBD2 matches at 10 bases. The CDR3 is made up of 16 amino acids. V was clipped by 4 bases and J by 3 bases; unmatched bases: 9. CDR1 and CDR2 (germline): SGHDN, FVKESK. CDR3: CASSPLLAGVNYEQYF. CDR3 DNA sequence: TGTGCCAGCAGCCCGCTTCTAGCGGGAGTAAACTACGAGCAGTACTTC.

This clone was found once. The J gene is TRBJ2-7, the V gene TRBV14; 11 positions agree with TRBD2. Germline CDR1 SGHDN, CDR2 FVKESK. The CDR3 has 17 residues. The V gene end was trimmed by 1 base and the J gene end by 0 bases; junction bases not matched to a gene: 5. In DNA, the CDR3 is TGTGCCAGCAGCCAAGGAACCCTAGCGGGAGGCTCCTACGAGCAGTACTTC. Its protein is CASSQGTLAGGSYEQYF.

The J gene is TRBJ2-7, the V gene TRBV6-5; the match to TRBD2 covers 7 bases. CDR1 is MNHEY, CDR2 SVGAGI, per germline. V lost 2 bases, J lost 5 bases, and 3 bases stayed unmatched. The CDR3 is made up of 13 amino acids. CDR3 region: CASSYRGGNEQYF. CDR3 sequence (DNA): TGTGCCAGCAGTTACCGGGGAGGGAACGAGCAGTACTTC.